The next 5 T cell receptor beta chains were all read from a single sample in a study of T cells expressing NK-cell markers. For each CDR3 protein, TCRdb gives one entry from its re-call of the 5' RACE reads, without DNA. The table lists about 450,000 distinct CDR3 sequences. Source material: blood T cells: a sorted CD56 or NKG2C T cell subset, CD4+ or CD8+ T cells, or bulk PBMC T cells (not recorded which). These receptors all stem from a woman aged 18-69 years in good health.

V usage is TRBV2 and J usage is TRBJ1-5; TCRdb selects TRBD1, and the lack of DNA leaves this call unchecked. Germline V gene lookup returns CDR1 SNHLY and CDR2 FYNNEI. The CDR3 is 13 residues long. This CDR3 is CASGGGPSQPQHF.

The chain uses TRBV15 and TRBJ1-5. Germline V gives CDR1 LNHNV, CDR2 YYDKDF (reference sequence). The CDR3 is made up of 12 amino acids. The CDR3: CATSRESQPQHF.

This chain uses TRBV12-3 or TRBV12-4 with TRBJ2-1; TCRdb's assignment of TRBD2 cannot be checked, as there is no DNA. The CDR3 is made up of 16 amino acids. The CDR3: CASSHTLAGEYNEQFF.

The rearrangement joins TRBV6-4 to TRBJ1-1. The germline gives CDR1 MRHNA, CDR2 SNTAGT. The CDR3 is made up of 14 amino acids. The CDR3 sequence is CASSPSWGGTEAFF.

V usage is TRBV20-1 and J usage is TRBJ1-1; TCRdb indicates TRBD1, and absent DNA this call remains unverified. This CDR3 spans 14 amino acids. CDR1 DFQATT and CDR2 SNEGSKA come from the germline V gene (reference sequence). CDR3 sequence: CSARDRIINTEAFF.